These 14 T cell receptor beta chains originate from one sample sequenced in a study of molecular identifiers for immune sequencing clone quantification. TCRdb used MiXCR to reprocess the PCR reads, holding one entry per CDR3 protein. This sample yields more than 250,000 distinct CDR3 sequences, of which about 20% are seen a single time; approximately 0.85% belongs to the top ten. The sequenced material came from naive CD8+ T cells from blood, with Jurkat cell RNA spiked in. The sample's subset: FACS-sorted CD8+CD4-CCR7+CD45RA+ naive T cells. Source of these receptors: a human donor in good health. Some libraries in this study had Jurkat cell RNA spiked in.

The chain links TRBV27 to TRBJ2-7; 9 positions agree with TRBD2. The trim removed 4 bases at V and 0 bases at J, leaving 10 bases unmatched. The CDR3 consists of 17 residues. Germline V gene sequence: CDR1 MNHEY, CDR2 SMNVEV (reference sequence). Here the CDR3 DNA reads TGTGCCAGCAGTTCTATGACTAGCGGACGACCCTCCTACGAGCAGTACTTC. Its translation: CASSSMTSGRPSYEQYF.

Of note for this clonotype: An end of the junction differs from the germline gene, which may be a read error. This chain links TRBV5-6 with TRBJ1-5; 7 positions agree with TRBD1. Germline V lookup: CDR1 SGHDT, CDR2 YYEEEE. The CDR3 extends over 20 amino acids. In nucleotides, the CDR3 is TGTGCCAGCAGCTTGGTACTTCCTGGGACAGTTATCCAGAGCAGTCAGCCCCAGCATTTT. Its protein product is CASSLVLPGTVIQSSQPQHF.

With regard to this clonotype: This sequence may be a read error, since a much larger clone differs from it by one base. The rearrangement links TRBV30 to TRBJ1-1, with 8 bases aligning to TRBD1. The CDR3 is made up of 16 amino acids. CDR1 is GTSNPN, CDR2 SVGIG, per germline (reference sequence). The CDR3 region has the DNA TGTGCCTGGAGTGAAACAGGGGGTTCCCGTAACACTGAAGCTTCCTTT. Its protein is CAWSETGGSRNTEASF.

A word on this clonotype: A much more abundant neighbour one base away suggests this may be a read error. This chain links TRBV11-2 with TRBJ2-7, with TRBD2 matching over 8 bases. CDR1 and CDR2 (germline): SGHAT, FQNNGV. This CDR3 is 14 amino acids long. CDR3 DNA sequence: TGTGCCCCCCGAGGAGAGCGGGGGACCTACGGGCAGTACTTC. This codes for CAPRGERGTYGQYF.

At least ten counts were recorded for this clonotype. The chain recombines TRBV5-1 with TRBJ1-6, with D maybe TRBD1 (5 bases). This CDR3 region has 17 residues. Between the trimmed V and J ends, which lost 0 bases and 5 bases, there was a span of 15 bases. Germline CDR1 and CDR2: SGHRS and YFSETQ. The CDR3 DNA follows: TGCGCCAGCAGCTTGGGATTCAGGGATCATCATAATTCACCCCTCCACTTT. It specifies CASSLGFRDHHNSPLHF.

The CDR3 is CASNFGGEYLREQFF. The CDR3 nucleotides read TGTGCCAGCAATTTCGGCGGGGAATACCTCCGTGAGCAGTTCTTC. The rearrangement links TRBV6-6 to TRBJ2-1, with a weak D call TRBD2 (6 bases). Trimming cost V 7 bases and J 9 bases, with 22 bases left between them. CDR3 length equals 15 residues. CDR1 MNHNY and CDR2 SVGAGI come from the germline V gene (reference sequence).

A few counts support this clonotype. The CDR3 is CAIKDASQPEAFF. The CDR3 DNA reads TGTGCCATCAAGGACGCATCTCAACCTGAAGCTTTCTTT. The chain is built from TRBV10-3 and TRBJ1-1; D unresolved. The length of the CDR3 is 13 residues. V was trimmed by 7 bases and J by 6 bases, leaving 15 bases between them. Germline V CDR1 and CDR2: ENHRY, SYGVKD.

This clonotype was counted ten times or more. V usage is TRBV7-9 and J usage is TRBJ2-5; D possibly corresponds to TRBD1 (5 bases). V lost 5 bases and J lost 0, with 10 bases in between. This CDR3 comprises 14 residues. In germline, CDR1 is SEHNR, CDR2 FQNEAQ (reference sequence). The CDR3 DNA reads as TGTGCCAGCAGCATACAGGAGTACCAAGAGACCCAGTACTTC. This sequence encodes CASSIQEYQETQYF.

This clonotype occurred a few times. This chain connects TRBV4-3 to TRBJ1-1, with D maybe TRBD1 (6 bases). Germline CDR1 LGHNA, CDR2 YSLEER. V was clipped by 1 base and J by 4 bases, with 22 bases between them. This CDR3 has 18 amino acids. The CDR3 region has the DNA TGCGCCAGCAGCCAAGGGCTTGGGGGGAGGGGGGAGACCACTGAAGCTTTCTTT. It specifies CASSQGLGGRGETTEAFF.

Note on this clonotype: A much larger clone sits a single nucleotide away, making a read error possible. The chain has TRBV7-9 and TRBJ1-3; perhaps TRBD1 as D (6 bases). The germline V gene encodes CDR1 SEHNR and CDR2 FQNEAQ (reference sequence). V gave up 1 base and J gave up 0 bases, with 10 bases separating them. CDR3 size: 16 residues. CDR3 DNA: TGTGCCAGCAGCTTAGTTGACAGGAGCTCTGGAAACACCATATATTTT. Translated: CASSLVDRSSGNTIYF.

As to this clonotype: One end of the junction is discordant with germline, which a read error may explain. The rearrangement joins TRBV5-6 to TRBJ1-1; TRBD1 matches 8 bases. Germline V gene data show CDR1 as SGHDT and CDR2 as YYEEEE. The CDR3 has 15 residues. The CDR3 nucleotides read TGTGCCAGCAGCTTGGAGGACAGGGAGAACACTGAAGCTTCCTTT. Its translation: CASSLEDRENTEASF. The full variable domain, its missing parts supplied by reference TRBV5-6 and TRBJ1-1, is DAGVTQSPTHLIKTRGQQVTLRCSPKSGHDTVSWYQQALGQGPQFIFQYYEEEERQRGNFPDRFSGHQFPNYSSELNVNALLLGDSALYLCASSLEDRENTEASFGQGTRLTVV.

The chain employs TRBV15 and TRBJ1-6; D call uncertain. CDR1 is LNHNV and CDR2 is YYDKDF in the germline V gene (reference sequence). This CDR3 is 16 amino acids long. Deletions cut 3 bases from V and 10 bases from J, with 19 bases between. This CDR3 reads CATSRRERVLGSPLHF. CDR3 coding DNA: TGTGCCACCAGCAGGAGGGAGAGGGTTTTAGGATCACCCCTCCACTTT.

There are many counts of this clonotype. The rearrangement links TRBV5-1 to TRBJ2-7; D is unclear. The CDR3 has 14 residues. Germline V gives CDR1 SGHRS, CDR2 YFSETQ. The V end lost 0 bases, the J end lost 2 bases, and 9 bases lay between the germline ends. CDR3 sequence: CASSLGHGAYEQYF. CDR3 bases: TGCGCCAGCAGCTTGGGACACGGAGCCTACGAGCAGTACTTC.

This clonotype was observed a few times. V usage is TRBV6-2 or TRBV6-3 and J usage is TRBJ1-3, with D unresolved. CDR1 is MNHEY and CDR2 is SVGEGT in the germline V gene. V was clipped by 5 bases and J by 3 bases, with 8 bases between them. The CDR3 is 13 amino acids. The CDR3 region is CASSSERGNTIYF. For the CDR3, the DNA is TGTGCCAGCAGTAGCGAACGTGGAAACACCATATATTTT.